Shown below are 24 T cell receptor beta chains from a single sample sequenced in a study of identifying expanded T cells in peripheral blood. Sequencing used immunoSEQ multiplex PCR; TCRdb keeps in-frame clones, though not all of them. Here the sample spans fewer than 110,000 clones, around 85% being singletons. The sample taken for sequencing was blood. The receptors derive from a person between 18 and 70 years old in good health.

This clone was counted once. V usage is TRBV2 and J usage is TRBJ2-3; D ambiguous. The CDR3 runs 14 residues. Germline-derived CDR1 and CDR2 are SNHLY and FYNNEI. Deletions cut 4 bases from V and 6 bases from J, with 14 bases between. The CDR3 DNA reads TGTGCCAGCAGTGCGGAGTCGGGTGGTGATACGCAGTATTTT. Translation gives CASSAESGGDTQYF.

The chain has TRBV28 and TRBJ1-6; D is ambiguous. V was trimmed by 7 bases and J by 0 bases, leaving 13 bases between them. Germline V gives CDR1 MDHEN, CDR2 SYDVKM. This CDR3 region has 16 residues. This CDR3 reads CASKAAESSYNSPLHF. The DNA for the CDR3 is TGTGCCAGCAAAGCGGCAGAGAGCTCCTATAATTCACCCCTCCACTTT.

This chain uses TRBV5-1 with TRBJ2-5; D unresolved. From germline, CDR1 is SGHRS and CDR2 YFSETQ. V lost 1 base and J 5 bases, leaving 12 bases between the germline ends. This CDR3 comprises 14 residues. The CDR3 spells CASSLYVGWETQYF. The CDR3 nucleotides are TGCGCCAGCAGCTTGTATGTCGGGTGGGAGACCCAGTACTTC.

The chain has TRBV6-4 and TRBJ1-2; a weak D match, TRBD1 (6 bases). Looked up from germline, CDR1 is MRHNA and CDR2 is SNTAGT. Deletions cut 0 bases from V and 8 bases from J, with 13 bases between. The length of the CDR3 is 14 residues. As DNA, the CDR3 is TGTGCCAGCAGTGACTCAGCGGGGGCTGACGGCTACACCTTC. Translation gives CASSDSAGADGYTF.

In this sample, this clone turned up once. This sequence joins TRBV19 and TRBJ2-7; 9 nucleotides line up with TRBD1. The CDR3 length is 15 residues. CDR1 is LNHDA, CDR2 SQIVND, per germline (reference sequence). Trimming took 2 bases from V and 3 from J; bases not matched to a gene: 5. Here the CDR3 reads CASSIRWTGDYEQYF. CDR3 DNA sequence: TGTGCCAGTAGTATAAGGTGGACAGGGGACTACGAGCAGTACTTC.

This chain links TRBV6-4 with TRBJ2-2, with 8 positions matching TRBD1. CDR1 is MRHNA and CDR2 is SNTAGT in the germline V gene. The CDR3 runs 15 residues. V was clipped by 5 bases and J by 5 bases; unmatched bases: 7. Here the CDR3 reads CASSRGQGTTGELFF. Written as DNA, the CDR3 is TGTGCCAGCAGTCGAGGACAGGGAACGACCGGGGAGCTGTTTTTT.

The chain carries TRBV6-5 and TRBJ2-1; 7 bases map to TRBD1. Germline V CDR1 and CDR2: MNHEY, SVGAGI. After removal of 8 bases from V and 7 bases from J, the junction contained 11 bases not matched to a gene. CDR3 size: 14 residues. CDR3 coding DNA: TGTGCCAGCTATCGGGCAGGGGGTCGGAATGAGCAGTTCTTC. This translates into CASYRAGGRNEQFF.

This chain uses TRBV2 with TRBJ2-2; possibly TRBD2 for D (5 bases). Trimming shortened V by 8 bases and J by 5 bases, and 12 bases separated the two germline ends. Germline V gene lookup returns CDR1 SNHLY and CDR2 FYNNEI. The CDR3 consists of 13 residues. CDR3 region: CASGRDYTGELFF. CDR3 coding DNA: TGTGCCAGCGGCCGGGATTATACCGGGGAGCTGTTTTTT.

The chain links TRBV5-4 to TRBJ2-5, with 7 bases identical to TRBD2. V dropped 3 bases and J dropped 1; count of bases not matched to a gene: 6. The CDR3 is 15 residues long. Germline CDR1 SGHNT, CDR2 YYREEE (reference sequence). The CDR3 reads CASSWERGSQETQYF. CDR3 nucleotide sequence: TGTGCCAGCAGCTGGGAGCGGGGATCCCAAGAGACCCAGTACTTC. Based on the CDR3 plus reference TRBV5-4 and TRBJ2-5, the full variable domain is ETGVTQSPTHLIKTRGQQVTLRCSSQSGHNTVSWYQQALGQGPQFIFQYYREEENGRGNFPPRFSGLQFPNYSSELNVNALELDDSALYLCASSWERGSQETQYFGPGTRLLVL.

This clone was counted once. The V call is TRBV5-6, the J call TRBJ2-3; 7 nucleotides line up with TRBD2. The CDR3 is made up of 16 amino acids. Germline lookup yields CDR1 SGHDT and CDR2 YYEEEE. V shed 0 bases and J 2 bases; nucleotides not matched to a gene: 6. In nucleotides, the CDR3 is TGTGCCAGCAGCTTGGGGGCTAGCGGCTTCACAGATACGCAGTATTTT. Protein: CASSLGASGFTDTQYF.

V gene TRBV6-6 combines with J gene TRBJ2-7; TRBD2 matches 8 bases. With V trimmed by 7 bases and J by 3 bases, 11 bases remained unmatched. The CDR3 runs 15 residues. From germline, CDR1 is MNHNY and CDR2 SVGAGI (reference sequence). DNA for the CDR3: TGTGCCAGCACCTCCGCAGCGGGGGCTAACTACGAGCAGTACTTC. It translates to CASTSAAGANYEQYF.

The chain recombines TRBV9 with TRBJ2-5, with 7 bases lining up with TRBD1. The CDR3 loop spans 13 amino acids. With V trimmed by 3 bases and J by 4 bases, 3 bases remained unmatched. Germline V CDR1 and CDR2: SGDLS, YYNGEE. The CDR3: CASSATGVETQYF. The CDR3 DNA sequence: TGTGCCAGCAGCGCTACAGGGGTAGAGACCCAGTACTTC.

The chain carries TRBV11-2 and TRBJ2-1; D is perhaps TRBD1 (5 bases). Germline-derived CDR1 and CDR2 are SGHAT and FQNNGV. Trimming removed 4 bases at V and 10 bases at J, with 26 bases between. The CDR3 covers 17 residues. This CDR3 reads CASSSLLGRVNAGEQFF. The DNA for the CDR3 is TGTGCCAGCAGCTCCCTGTTGGGCAGGGTCAATGCTGGCGAGCAGTTCTTC.

This chain connects TRBV6-5 to TRBJ2-3, with D unresolved. Germline V gene data show CDR1 as MNHEY and CDR2 as SVGAGI. V was clipped by 3 bases and J by 3 bases, with 7 bases between them. The length of the CDR3 is 13 residues. Written as DNA, the CDR3 is TGTGCCAGCAGTTATACTCGGACAGATACGCAGTATTTT. Protein product: CASSYTRTDTQYF.

The V gene is TRBV7-6, the J gene TRBJ1-1; unclear D gene. V was clipped by 5 bases and J by 0 bases, with 7 bases between them. This CDR3 contains 13 residues. Germline V gene data show CDR1 as SGHVS and CDR2 as FNYEAQ. CDR3 bases: TGTGCCAGCAGCCGCGGAGTGAACACTGAAGCTTTCTTT. Translated, it gives CASSRGVNTEAFF.

The table lists this clone with a few counts. The chain links TRBV27 to TRBJ2-7; possible D gene TRBD2, 5 bases. The CDR3 totals 15 residues. From germline, CDR1 is MNHEY and CDR2 SMNVEV (reference sequence). With 3 bases removed from V and 0 bases from J, the gap between germline ends came to 12 bases. The DNA for the CDR3 is TGTGCCAGCAGTTTCTCCGGGGTGCTCTCCTACGAGCAGTACTTC. It translates to CASSFSGVLSYEQYF.

This clone came up many times. The gene calls are TRBV30 and TRBJ1-2; weak D call: TRBD1 (5 bases). Germline values: CDR1 GTSNPN, CDR2 SVGIG (reference sequence). Trimming pared 0 bases from V and 12 bases from J, leaving 17 bases between. The CDR3 sequence is 13 residues long. CDR3 protein: CAWSVRAGPSNTF. CDR3 coding DNA: TGTGCCTGGAGTGTACGGGCGGGACCGTCAAACACCTTC. Full variable domain (missing parts from reference TRBV30 and TRBJ1-2): SQTIHQWPATLVQPVGSPLSLECTVEGTSNPNLYWYRQAAGRGLQLLFYSVGIGQISSEVPQNLSASRPQDRQFILSSKKLLLSDSGFYLCAWSVRAGPSNTFGSGTRLTVV.

The V call is TRBV7-2, the J call TRBJ2-2; D call uncertain. The CDR3 spans 14 residues. The germline CDR1 and CDR2 sequences are SGHTA and FQGNSA. V gave up 1 base and J gave up 5 bases, with 8 bases separating them. This chain's CDR3 is CASSLVASTGELFF. CDR3 nucleotides: TGTGCCAGCAGCTTAGTTGCGTCGACCGGGGAGCTGTTTTTT.

Worth noting for this clone: This specimen includes other DNA sequences encoding the same CDR3. V gene TRBV5-8 combines with J gene TRBJ1-5, with D uncertain. Germline V gene sequence: CDR1 SGHTS, CDR2 YDEGEE. The length of the CDR3 is 14 residues. The V and J ends lost 0 bases and 4 bases respectively, with 8 bases between them. This chain's CDR3 is CASSLGQLNQPQHF. The CDR3 bases are TGTGCCAGCAGCTTGGGGCAGTTAAATCAGCCCCAGCATTTT.

V gene TRBV18 combines with J gene TRBJ2-7; 10 positions match TRBD1. The germline gives CDR1 KGHSH, CDR2 LQKENI. V dropped 4 bases and J dropped 4; count of bases not matched to a gene: 7. The CDR3 extends over 15 amino acids. CDR3 in DNA: TGTGCCAGCTCACTACGGACAGGGGGGGAATACGAGCAGTACTTC. Its translation: CASSLRTGGEYEQYF.

The chain uses TRBV6-6 and TRBJ2-7; D uncertain. The germline CDR1 and CDR2 sequences are MNHNY and SVGAGI (reference sequence). The length of the CDR3 is 14 residues. V was shortened by 2 bases and J by 4 bases, with 12 bases between the two germline ends. CDR3 nucleotide sequence: TGTGCCAGCAGTTACCCCTTAAGATCGTACGAGCAGTACTTC. The encoded protein is CASSYPLRSYEQYF.

In this sample, this clone turned up once. The CDR3 sequence is CASRRDPYTGELFF. The CDR3 nucleotides are TGTGCCAGCAGACGGGACCCGTACACCGGGGAGCTGTTTTTT. The chain recombines TRBV6-5 with TRBJ2-2, with D perhaps being TRBD1 or TRBD2 (5 bases each). Trimming left V 6 bases short and J 3 bases short, with 11 bases between. Germline loops: CDR1 MNHEY, CDR2 SVGAGI. The CDR3 runs 14 residues.

The chain employs TRBV7-2 and TRBJ2-1, with 8 positions matching TRBD1. V lost 5 bases, J lost 0 bases, and 9 bases stayed unmatched. The germline CDR1 and CDR2 sequences are SGHTA and FQGNSA. The CDR3 is 17 amino acids. The CDR3 DNA sequence: TGTGCCAGCAGCACCAGGGGGCTAGCGAGCTCCTACAATGAGCAGTTCTTC. Translation gives CASSTRGLASSYNEQFF.

The gene calls are TRBV4-3 and TRBJ1-1, with unresolved D. CDR3 size: 14 residues. The V end lost 1 base, the J end lost 4 bases, and 10 bases lay between the germline ends. Germline assignment: CDR1 LGHNA and CDR2 YSLEER. As DNA, the CDR3 is TGCGCCAGCAGCCAAGCCGGATCGGGCACTGAAGCTTTCTTT. As protein: CASSQAGSGTEAFF.